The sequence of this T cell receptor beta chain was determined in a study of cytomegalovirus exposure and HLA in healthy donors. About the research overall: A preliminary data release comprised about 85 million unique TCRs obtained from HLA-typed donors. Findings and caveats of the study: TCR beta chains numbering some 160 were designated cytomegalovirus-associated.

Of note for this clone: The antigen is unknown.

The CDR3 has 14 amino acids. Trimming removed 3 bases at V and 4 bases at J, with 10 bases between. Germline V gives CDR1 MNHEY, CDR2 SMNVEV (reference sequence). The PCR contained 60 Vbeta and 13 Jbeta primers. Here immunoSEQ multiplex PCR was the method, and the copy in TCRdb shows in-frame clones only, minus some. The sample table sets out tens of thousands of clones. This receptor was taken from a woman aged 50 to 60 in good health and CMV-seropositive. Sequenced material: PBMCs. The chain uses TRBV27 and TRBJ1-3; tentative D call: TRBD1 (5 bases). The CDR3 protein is CASSFSGRGNTIYF. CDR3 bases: TGTGCCAGCAGTTTCTCAGGGCGCGGAAACACCATATATTTT.